Detailed here is one T cell receptor (beta chain). Its antigen is unknown. This entry belongs to a study of shared clonotypes between healthy human individuals. Overall study results and limits: Clonotypes shared by all four donors outscored non-shared clonotypes in generation probability.

Germline V gene data show CDR1 as KGHSH and CDR2 as LQKENI. This CDR3 comprises 16 residues. The junction had 5 bases not matched to a gene; V was cut back by 2 bases and J by 4 bases. Some clones are missing from TCRdb's copy, which holds only in-frame ones; the method was immunoSEQ multiplex PCR. The table lists 1.6 million or so clones, 95% to 97% of them singletons. Sample: naive CD4+ T cells sorted from blood. Subset specified: CD45RA+ positively selected. The chain combines TRBV18 with TRBJ2-3, with 11 bases matching TRBD1. The origin of this receptor is a man aged 30 to 45 in good health. CDR3 residues: CASSPKGQGGSDTQYF. In DNA form, the CDR3 reads TGTGCCAGCTCACCAAAGGGACAGGGGGGCTCAGATACGCAGTATTTT.